Shown below are 5 T cell receptor beta chains from a single sample sequenced in a study of shared clonotypes between healthy human individuals. Sequencing used immunoSEQ multiplex PCR; TCRdb keeps in-frame clones, though not all of them. The table has 2 million to 2.5 million clones, 92% seen once. Material for sequencing was naive CD4+ T cells from PBMCs. The subset was: CD45RA+ positively selected. These receptors were taken from a man in his late teens or twenties in good health. Some clones in this sample may be carry-over from other donors' samples.

The CDR3 DNA is TGTGCCAGCAGTTTAAGCGGGAGGAGAGGGGATACGCAGTATTTT. It encodes CASSLSGRRGDTQYF. The rearrangement joins TRBV28 to TRBJ2-3, with 9 bases fitting TRBD2. The CDR3 is 15 amino acids. V gave up 2 bases and J gave up 6 bases; unmatched junction bases: 6. Germline V gene data show CDR1 as MDHEN and CDR2 as SYDVKM. The full variable domain, in which reference TRBV28 and TRBJ2-3 provide the parts outside the CDR3, is DVKVTQSSRYLVKRTGEKVFLECVQDMDHENMFWYRQDPGLGLRLIYFSYDVKMKEKGDIPEGYSVSREKKERFSLILESASTNQTSMYLCASSLSGRRGDTQYFGPGTRLTVL.

The chain joins TRBV12-1 to TRBJ2-7; the D call in the table, TRBD2, was not verified against the DNA. TRBV12-1 is a pseudogene. CDR3 length: 18 residues. The CDR3 loop reads CASSSASVREGKWDEQYF. CDR3 coding DNA: TGTGCCAGCAGCTCTGCGTCGGTGCGGGAGGGTAAGTGGGACGAGCAGTACTTC.

The chain carries TRBV7-3 and TRBJ1-2; 8 bases align to TRBD1. The CDR3 consists of 15 residues. Germline CDR1 SGHTA, CDR2 FQGTGA. V was clipped by 1 base and J by 5 bases; unmatched bases: 6. The CDR3 reads CASSLIQGAGYGYTF. The CDR3 DNA reads TGTGCCAGCAGCTTAATTCAGGGGGCTGGGTATGGCTACACCTTC.

V usage is TRBV5-6 and J usage is TRBJ2-7; 8 nucleotides agree with TRBD2. CDR1 is SGHDT and CDR2 is YYEEEE in the germline V gene. This CDR3 contains 15 residues. The V segment lost 2 bases and the J segment 4 bases; nucleotides outside the gene matches: 8. CDR3 coding DNA: TGTGCCAGCAGCTTCCGACAGGCGGGGGGATACGAGCAGTACTTC. As protein: CASSFRQAGGYEQYF. The whole variable domain, remainder taken from reference TRBV5-6 and TRBJ2-7, is DAGVTQSPTHLIKTRGQQVTLRCSPKSGHDTVSWYQQALGQGPQFIFQYYEEEERQRGNFPDRFSGHQFPNYSSELNVNALLLGDSALYLCASSFRQAGGYEQYFGPGTRLTVT.

The rearrangement joins TRBV5-1 to TRBJ1-1; D call uncertain. The CDR3 is made up of 16 amino acids. The germline V gene encodes CDR1 SGHRS and CDR2 YFSETQ. With 0 bases removed from V and 0 bases from J, the gap between germline ends came to 12 bases. CDR3 nucleotide sequence: TGCGCCAGCAGCTTGGTTGGGCGTCTCATGAACACTGAAGCTTTCTTT. Translation gives CASSLVGRLMNTEAFF. Drawing the rest from reference TRBV5-1 and TRBJ1-1, the complete variable domain is KAGVTQTPRYLIKTRGQQVTLSCSPISGHRSVSWYQQTPGQGLQFLFEYFSETQRNKGNFPGRFSGRQFSNSRSEMNVSTLELGDSALYLCASSLVGRLMNTEAFFGQGTRLTVV.